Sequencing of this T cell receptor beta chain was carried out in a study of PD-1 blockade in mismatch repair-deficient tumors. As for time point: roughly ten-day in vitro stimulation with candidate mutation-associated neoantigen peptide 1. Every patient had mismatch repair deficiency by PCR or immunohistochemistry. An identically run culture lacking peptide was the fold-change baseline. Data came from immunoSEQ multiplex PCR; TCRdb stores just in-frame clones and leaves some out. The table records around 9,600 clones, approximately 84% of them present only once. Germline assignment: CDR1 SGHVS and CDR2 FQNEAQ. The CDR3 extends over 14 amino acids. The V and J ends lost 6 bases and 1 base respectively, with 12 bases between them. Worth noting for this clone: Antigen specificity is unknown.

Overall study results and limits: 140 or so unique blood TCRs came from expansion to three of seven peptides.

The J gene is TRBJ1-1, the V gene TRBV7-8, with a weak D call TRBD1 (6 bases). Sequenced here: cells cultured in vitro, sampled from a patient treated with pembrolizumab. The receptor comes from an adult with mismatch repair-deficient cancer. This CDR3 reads CASRTGTSNTEAFF. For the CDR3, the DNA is TGTGCCAGCAGGACCGGGACATCGAACACTGAAGCTTTCTTT. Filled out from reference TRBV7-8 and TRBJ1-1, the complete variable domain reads GAGVSQSPRYKVAKRGQDVALRCDPISGHVSLFWYQQALGQGPEFLTYFQNEAQLDKSGLPSDRFFAERPEGSVSTLKIQRTQQEDSAVYLCASRTGTSNTEAFFGQGTRLTVV.